This T cell receptor (beta chain) originates from a study of shared clonotypes between healthy human individuals. Findings of the study overall: Generally, estimated richness proved larger in naive subsets than it did in memory subsets. It was expected that sequencing depth would affect clonotype sharing among donors.

On this clone: Its specificity is not known.

The J segment lost 4 bases and the V segment lost 3 bases, leaving 6 bases of the junction unmatched. This CDR3 is 15 amino acids long. Per the germline V gene, CDR1 is LNHDA and CDR2 is SQIVND (reference sequence). Here immunoSEQ multiplex PCR was the method, and the copy in TCRdb shows in-frame clones only, minus some. In the table there are about 2.4 million clones, over 85% of which are singletons. Sequences were obtained from naive CD4+ T cells sorted from blood. Subset defined: CD45RA+ positively selected. The rearrangement links TRBV19 to TRBJ2-1; 7 nucleotides agree with TRBD1. This TCR came from a man aged 18-30 years in good health. The CDR3 is CASSIGTVLYNEQFF. The CDR3 DNA reads as TGTGCCAGTAGTATTGGGACAGTACTATACAATGAGCAGTTCTTC.